The 23 T cell receptor beta chains below come from one sample, sequenced in a study of T cell responses to AZD1222 COVID-19 vaccine. Measured with immunoSEQ multiplex PCR; TCRdb has only the in-frame clones, and not every one. The sample lists 90,000 to 130,000 clones; 85% to 90% were seen once. This specimen consisted of peripheral blood, obtained on day 0 of AZD1222 vaccination. The receptors shown here come from an adult in good health.

The count of this clone is one. The chain links TRBV7-2 to TRBJ1-1, with D uncertain. V was clipped by 3 bases and J by 3 bases, with 11 bases between them. The CDR3 runs to 14 residues. Germline loops: CDR1 SGHTA, CDR2 FQGNSA. CDR3 protein: CASSFVIRDTEAFF. In nucleotides, the CDR3 is TGTGCCAGCAGCTTTGTTATACGTGACACTGAAGCTTTCTTT.

The V and J genes are TRBV10-1 and TRBJ1-1; D not certain. Germline-derived CDR1 and CDR2 are WNHNN and SYGVQD (reference sequence). The ends were cut back, 4 bases at V and 4 bases at J, with 13 bases in the middle. The CDR3 sequence is 14 residues long. The CDR3 region has the DNA TGCGCCAGCAGTGGTGGGTGGAGACCCACTGAAGCTTTCTTT. Translated: CASSGGWRPTEAFF.

V gene TRBV20-1 combines with J gene TRBJ2-1; 10 bases agree with TRBD2. CDR3 length: 14 residues. The junction had 4 bases not matched to a gene; V was cut back by 3 bases and J by 5 bases. Germline V gives CDR1 DFQATT, CDR2 SNEGSKA (reference sequence). The CDR3 is CSASGLAAHNEQFF. In nucleotides, the CDR3 is TGCAGTGCTAGTGGACTAGCGGCCCACAATGAGCAGTTCTTC.

The CDR3 region has the DNA TGTGCCAGCAGCTTGTGGGCGGGACTAGCGGGGAATGATGAGCAGTTCTTC. Translating gives CASSLWAGLAGNDEQFF. J is TRBJ2-1 and V is TRBV7-2; 13 bases agree with TRBD2. V was clipped by 3 bases and J by 8 bases; unmatched bases: 10. This CDR3 spans 17 amino acids. Germline V gene data show CDR1 as SGHTA and CDR2 as FQGNSA.

The V gene is TRBV18, the J gene TRBJ2-4; the D gene could be TRBD1 or TRBD2 (5 bases each). The germline V gene encodes CDR1 KGHSH and CDR2 LQKENI. V lost 0 bases and J 5 bases, leaving 17 bases between the germline ends. The CDR3 sequence is 17 residues long. CDR3 sequence reads: CASSPPVGDEQENIQYF. The CDR3 nucleotides are TGTGCCAGCTCACCACCGGTAGGGGACGAGCAAGAAAACATTCAGTACTTC.

The chain has TRBV7-9 and TRBJ1-2, with D uncertain. V was pared by 6 bases and J by 1 base, with 12 bases between. Germline CDR1 SEHNR, CDR2 FQNEAQ (reference sequence). The length of the CDR3 is 14 residues. The CDR3 nucleotides read TGTGCCAGCAGTTCCGAAGGTCGTAACTATGGCTACACCTTC. Translating it yields CASSSEGRNYGYTF.

The chain combines TRBV7-9 with TRBJ2-1; D gene ambiguous. CDR1 is SEHNR, CDR2 FQNEAQ, per germline (reference sequence). CDR3 size: 12 residues. V was trimmed by 1 base and J by 8 bases, leaving 6 bases between them. CDR3 sequence reads: CASSLVAHEQFF. CDR3 DNA sequence: TGTGCCAGCAGCTTAGTAGCACATGAGCAGTTCTTC.

V and J are TRBV5-4 and TRBJ1-1, with D possibly TRBD1 on 6 matching bases. V was trimmed by 4 bases and J by 0 bases, leaving 10 bases between them. Germline CDR1 is SGHNT and CDR2 is YYREEE (reference sequence). CDR3 length: 14 amino acids. The CDR3 DNA reads as TGTGCCAGCAGCCTGACAGGCATGAACACTGAAGCTTTCTTT. Its protein is CASSLTGMNTEAFF.

This sequence joins TRBV9 and TRBJ2-7; TRBD2 matches 9 bases. Trimming at V came to 0 bases and at J to 0 bases, leaving 4 bases not matched to a gene. CDR3 length: 16 amino acids. CDR1 and CDR2 from the germline V gene are SGDLS and YYNGEE. CDR3 protein: CASSVDLAGFSYEQYF. CDR3 coding DNA: TGTGCCAGCAGCGTAGATCTAGCGGGGTTCTCCTACGAGCAGTACTTC. The full variable domain, in which reference TRBV9 and TRBJ2-7 provide the parts outside the CDR3, is DSGVTQTPKHLITATGQRVTLRCSPRSGDLSVYWYQQSLDQGLQFLIQYYNGEERAKGNILERFSAQQFPDLHSELNLSSLELGDSALYFCASSVDLAGFSYEQYFGPGTRLTVT.

The chain employs TRBV2 and TRBJ1-4, with D possibly being TRBD1 (6 bases). The V and J ends lost 8 bases and 8 bases respectively, with 15 bases between them. In germline, CDR1 is SNHLY, CDR2 FYNNEI. This CDR3 region has 13 residues. CDR3 nucleotides: TGTGCCAGCCACAGGGATGAAGCGGAAAAACTGTTTTTT. This codes for CASHRDEAEKLFF.

V gene TRBV11-3 combines with J gene TRBJ1-1; D ambiguous. Trimming pared 4 bases from V and 3 bases from J, leaving 9 bases between. Germline lookup yields CDR1 SGHNT and CDR2 YENEEA. The CDR3 sequence is 13 residues long. DNA of the CDR3: TGTGCCAGCAGCTCCACAGCCGACACTGAAGCTTTCTTT. This encodes CASSSTADTEAFF.

This clone was observed a single time. V usage is TRBV7-2 and J usage is TRBJ1-1; TRBD1 agrees at 8 bases. Germline V gene sequence: CDR1 SGHTA, CDR2 FQGNSA. Unmatched junction bases numbered 5, after V lost 6 bases and J lost 5 bases. The CDR3 is 13 residues long. This CDR3 reads CASSPDRETEAFF. In DNA form, the CDR3 reads TGTGCCAGCAGTCCGGACAGGGAGACTGAAGCTTTCTTT.

This clone occurred once. The rearrangement uses TRBV18 and TRBJ2-7; D perhaps matches TRBD2 (5 bases). This CDR3 has 13 amino acids. Trimming stripped 3 bases from V and 7 bases from J, with 13 bases between. The germline gives CDR1 KGHSH, CDR2 LQKENI. The CDR3 DNA is TGTGCCAGCTCACCCACGGGGTCTTGGGAGCAGTACTTC. It is translated as CASSPTGSWEQYF.

The rearrangement links TRBV4-1 to TRBJ1-5, with 7 bases aligning to TRBD1. The CDR3 loop spans 16 amino acids. J was trimmed by 1 base and V by 0 bases; bases with no gene match: 3. In germline, CDR1 is MGHRA, CDR2 YSYEKL. Here the CDR3 reads CASSQDPGGSNQPQHF. CDR3 DNA sequence: TGCGCCAGCAGCCAAGATCCAGGGGGGAGCAATCAGCCCCAGCATTTT.

The chain employs TRBV5-4 and TRBJ1-2; 8 bases map to TRBD1. The CDR3 totals 15 residues. CDR1 is SGHNT, CDR2 YYREEE, per germline (reference sequence). The ends lost 4 bases at V and 7 bases at J; junction bases unmatched: 12. The CDR3 DNA reads TGTGCCAGCAGCCTGCCCGGGACAGGACGTATTGGCTACACCTTC. This codes for CASSLPGTGRIGYTF.

This rearrangement joins TRBV18 to TRBJ2-7, with D perhaps matching TRBD1 (5 bases). This CDR3 has 15 amino acids. Per germline, CDR1 KGHSH and CDR2 LQKENI. The V and J ends lost 6 bases and 1 base respectively, with 16 bases between them. The CDR3 loop reads CASSYQGVKSYEQYF. For the CDR3, the DNA is TGTGCCAGCTCCTACCAAGGGGTGAAGTCCTACGAGCAGTACTTC.

This clone has only a few counts. The chain combines TRBV5-1 with TRBJ2-7; D ambiguous. The CDR3 runs 11 residues. The germline V gene has CDR1 SGHRS and CDR2 YFSETQ. Trimming pared 3 bases from V and 6 bases from J, leaving 7 bases between. The DNA of the CDR3 is TGCGCCAGCAGCTCCACCCGCGAGCAGTACTTC. It yields the protein CASSSTREQYF. Drawing the rest from reference TRBV5-1 and TRBJ2-7, the complete variable domain is KAGVTQTPRYLIKTRGQQVTLSCSPISGHRSVSWYQQTPGQGLQFLFEYFSETQRNKGNFPGRFSGRQFSNSRSEMNVSTLELGDSALYLCASSSTREQYFGPGTRLTVT.

The V gene is TRBV6-2 or TRBV6-3, the J gene TRBJ1-5, with 7 bases aligning to TRBD1. The V segment lost 2 bases and the J segment 2 bases; nucleotides outside the gene matches: 21. Germline V lookup: CDR1 MNHEY, CDR2 SVGEGT. The CDR3 extends over 21 amino acids. The CDR3 spells CASSYPIGPQGGLFGNQPQHF. The CDR3 region has the DNA TGTGCCAGCAGTTACCCTATCGGACCTCAGGGGGGGCTATTCGGCAATCAGCCCCAGCATTTT.

This rearrangement joins TRBV11-1 to TRBJ2-2; unclear D gene. V was pared by 4 bases and J by 6 bases, with 15 bases between. CDR1 is SGHAT, CDR2 FQDESV, per germline (reference sequence). CDR3 size: 15 residues. CDR3 nucleotide sequence: TGTGCCAGCAGCTGGGCCCCACAAGGCCCCGGGGAGCTGTTTTTT. It translates to CASSWAPQGPGELFF.

CDR3 loop: CSASSSKAVPYEQYF. The CDR3 coding sequence is TGCAGTGCTAGTTCTTCTAAGGCGGTACCCTACGAGCAGTACTTC. The chain uses TRBV20-1 and TRBJ2-7, with D unresolved. Trimming took 3 bases from V and 2 from J, leaving 17 bases between them. Germline loops: CDR1 DFQATT, CDR2 SNEGSKA (reference sequence). The CDR3 is 15 amino acids.

This chain uses TRBV28 with TRBJ1-5, with a tentative D call TRBD1 (6 bases). CDR3 length: 14 amino acids. Germline-derived CDR1 and CDR2 are MDHEN and SYDVKM. V was pared by 6 bases and J by 4 bases, with 13 bases between. The CDR3 DNA sequence: TGTGCCAGCAGCCTCGGGACAAAGAATCAGCCCCAGCATTTT. The encoded protein is CASSLGTKNQPQHF.

The chain uses TRBV6-2 or TRBV6-3 and TRBJ1-5; D is unclear. Germline-derived CDR1 and CDR2 are MNHEY and SVGEGT. Trimming stripped 2 bases from V and 6 bases from J, with 14 bases between. The CDR3 has 15 residues. The CDR3 DNA reads TGTGCCAGCAGTTACGGCCCAGGTTCGCGTCAGCCCCAGCATTTT. Translation: CASSYGPGSRQPQHF.

J is TRBJ1-1 and V is TRBV28; D is unclear. Germline CDR1 and CDR2: MDHEN and SYDVKM. This CDR3 has 14 residues. Trimming removed 5 bases at V and 4 bases at J, with 14 bases between. The DNA for the CDR3 is TGTGCCAGCAGTCAAACGGGCAGAGCCACTGAAGCTTTCTTT. Protein sequence: CASSQTGRATEAFF.